This is a list of T cell receptor beta chains from one sample in a study of CD8+ T cells in alopecia areata. The table came from immunoSEQ multiplex PCR; TCRdb's copy has only in-frame clones and leaves some out. The sample includes 140,000 to 150,000 clones, 54% seen only once; the top ten take 15% to 20%. The sequencing here drew on CD8+ T cells sorted from blood, taken at week 4, from a patient treated with tofacitinib. The receptor source for this set is a human donor with alopecia areata. CDR3s include the opening cysteine and the closing phenylalanine or tryptophan. A D gene is named only where the DNA matches it firmly. Rows give clone size only sometimes, using once, few, many, or a class for an expanded clone.

D | size | J | V | DNA | CDR3
- | - | TRBJ2-4 | TRBV4-1 | TGCGCCAGCAGCCATGTACCGGGACTAGCCAAAAACATTCAGTACTTC | CASSHVPGLAKNIQYF
TRBD1 | - | TRBJ1-1 | TRBV30 | TGTGCCTGGAACCCACAGGGGACCACTGAAGCTTTCTTT | CAWNPQGTTEAFF
- | few | TRBJ1-5 | TRBV27 | TGTGCCAGCAGTTTATCGGGGCAGGGACCTAATCAGCCCCAGCATTTT | CASSLSGQGPNQPQHF
- | - | TRBJ2-3 | TRBV30 | TGTGCCTGGAAGGGGGCGGGGGTAGATACGCAGTATTTT | CAWKGAGVDTQYF
TRBD2 | - | TRBJ2-3 | TRBV27 | TGTGCCAGCAGTCCCAGCGGGGGGGCCCCAGATACGCAGTATTTT | CASSPSGGAPDTQYF
- | - | TRBJ2-7 | TRBV11-2 | TGTGCCAGCAGCGCACACGGGATTAGACAGGCCTACGAGCAGTACTTC | CASSAHGIRQAYEQYF
TRBD2 | - | TRBJ2-5 | TRBV27 | TGTGCCAGCAGTTTGACTAGCGTGGAAGAGACCCAGTACTTC | CASSLTSVEETQYF
- | few | TRBJ2-7 | TRBV7-6 | TGTGCCAGCAGCCCCGCCATAGCCTACGAGCAGTACTTC | CASSPAIAYEQYF
TRBD1 | - | TRBJ2-6 | TRBV7-9 | TGTGCCAGCAGCAAAACTCGGGACAGGGTTTTGTCTGGGGCCAACGTCCTGACTTTC | CASSKTRDRVLSGANVLTF
TRBD1 | once | TRBJ2-3 | TRBV30 | TGTGCCTGGGGGACAGGTGCTAGCACAGATACGCAGTATTTT | CAWGTGASTDTQYF
- | - | TRBJ1-1 | TRBV29-1 | TGCAGCGTTCCTGTGGAGACTGAAGCTTTCTTT | CSVPVETEAFF
- | - | TRBJ2-2 | TRBV30 | TGTGCCTGGAGTCACCGGAACACCGGGGAGCTGTTTTTT | CAWSHRNTGELFF
TRBD1 | - | TRBJ1-6 | TRBV7-8 | TGTGCCAGCAGCGCCGGGACAGATAATTCACCCCTCCACTTT | CASSAGTDNSPLHF
- | few | TRBJ2-3 | TRBV14 | TGTGCCAGCAGCCCTCGGGGAACAGATACGCAGTATTTT | CASSPRGTDTQYF
- | - | TRBJ1-2 | TRBV4-3 | TGCGCCAGCAGCCAAGATAGGGCCGACAGAGTCTATGGCTACACCTTC | CASSQDRADRVYGYTF
- | few | TRBJ2-3 | TRBV6-5 | TGTGCCAGCAGTGACTCAGTCGGTAGCACAGATACGCAGTATTTT | CASSDSVGSTDTQYF
- | - | TRBJ1-5 | TRBV11-2 | TGTGCCAGCAGCTTTCCAGGGGACAATCAGCCCCAGCATTTT | CASSFPGDNQPQHF
- | - | TRBJ1-2 | TRBV6-5 | TGTGCCAGCAGTTACTCGGGTCGGGACGTCGACTATGGCTACACCTTC | CASSYSGRDVDYGYTF
- | few | TRBJ1-1 | TRBV4-1 | TGCGCCAGCAGCCTGGAGGGAGAAACTGAAGCTTTCTTT | CASSLEGETEAFF
TRBD1 | - | TRBJ2-7 | TRBV5-6 | TGTGCCAGCAAACTCGGGACAGGAGACCACGAGCAGTACTTC | CASKLGTGDHEQYF
TRBD1 | - | TRBJ2-1 | TRBV6-5 | TGTGCCAGCAGTACACCGTCGGACAGGGGGGATGAGCAGTTCTTC | CASSTPSDRGDEQFF
- | few | TRBJ1-1 | TRBV5-1 | TGCGCCAGCAGCTTGGCGGGAGGGGACACTGAAGCTTTCTTT | CASSLAGGDTEAFF
TRBD1 | - | TRBJ2-2 | TRBV4-1 | TGCGCCAGCAGCCAAGACCTCCCGGACAGGGAGGCTACCGGGGAGCTGTTTTTT | CASSQDLPDREATGELFF
TRBD1 | - | TRBJ1-2 | TRBV27 | TGTGCCAGCAGTGAGGGGGGACAGGGGGCTTTCGGCTACACCTTC | CASSEGGQGAFGYTF
- | - | TRBJ1-1 | TRBV6-5 | TGTGCCAGCAGTTACTCGTTAGGAGGCCGGGCTTTCTTT | CASSYSLGGRAFF
- | - | TRBJ1-4 | TRBV4-3 | TGCGCCAGCAGCCAAGATTGGGGGATGTTTAATGAAAAACTGTTTTTT | CASSQDWGMFNEKLFF
- | - | TRBJ1-1 | TRBV30 | TGTGCCTGGAGTGTAGGAGGCCGCAGGACTGAAGCTTTCTTT | CAWSVGGRRTEAFF
TRBD1 | few | TRBJ1-5 | TRBV5-1 | TGCGCCAGCAGGTTCCAGGGGGCTCAGCCCCAGCATTTT | CASRFQGAQPQHF
TRBD1 | - | TRBJ2-7 | TRBV29-1 | TGCAGCGTCGATACCGGGACAGCCTACGAGCAGTACTTC | CSVDTGTAYEQYF
- | many | TRBJ2-2 | TRBV5-4 | TGTGCCAGCAGCTTGAAAGGGGTCGGTACCGGGGAGCTGTTTTTT | CASSLKGVGTGELFF
- | hyperexpanded | TRBJ2-7 | TRBV29-1 | TGCAGCGTTGCCGGGGGGACAGGATCCTCCTACGAGCAGTACTTC | CSVAGGTGSSYEQYF
- | few | TRBJ2-5 | TRBV7-8 | TGTGCCAGCAGCTTGCCAAATACGGAGACCCAGTACTTC | CASSLPNTETQYF
- | few | TRBJ1-2 | TRBV2 | TGTGCCAGCAGTGACTATGGCTACACCTTC | CASSDYGYTF
- | few | TRBJ1-2 | TRBV27 | TGTGCCAGCAGTTTGGGAGGGAACTATGGCTACACCTTC | CASSLGGNYGYTF
TRBD1 | - | TRBJ1-6 | TRBV4-2 | TGTGCCAGCAGCCCACAGGGGATAGGTTCACCCCTCCACTTT | CASSPQGIGSPLHF
- | - | TRBJ1-2 | TRBV6-5 | TGTGCCAGCAGTTACTCCAGGGCCTTGGGCTACACCTTC | CASSYSRALGYTF
- | few | TRBJ2-3 | TRBV7-9 | TGTGCCAGCAGCTTCGGCTTCAATACGCAGTATTTT | CASSFGFNTQYF
- | - | TRBJ1-1 | TRBV7-8 | TGTGCCAGCAGCTTCCGTGGAGCCCCTGAAGCTTTCTTT | CASSFRGAPEAFF
- | - | TRBJ2-3 | TRBV6-5 | TGTGCCAGTTGGACGACGGACACAGATACGCAGTATTTT | CASWTTDTDTQYF
- | - | TRBJ2-3 | TRBV19 | TGTGCCAGTAGTGTCGGCCCGGCAGGGGCCCACACAGATACGCAGTATTTT | CASSVGPAGAHTDTQYF
- | - | TRBJ1-5 | TRBV30 | TGTGCCTGGGGGCATGAGAATAGCAATCAGCCCCAGCATTTT | CAWGHENSNQPQHF
- | - | TRBJ1-1 | TRBV30 | TGTGCCTGGAGTGATCACGGAGACACTGAAGCTTTCTTT | CAWSDHGDTEAFF